This TCR beta chain was documented in a study of shared clonotypes between healthy human individuals. Study context: CD4 naive cells filled three plates per donor, CD4 memory three, CD8 naive two and CD8 memory one. Study-wide findings and caveats: Clonotype sharing across donors was expected to vary with sequencing depth.

The table came from immunoSEQ multiplex PCR; TCRdb's copy has only in-frame clones and leaves some out. The table has 2 million to 2.5 million clones, over 85% seen once. Germline assignment: CDR1 SGHRS and CDR2 YFSETQ. The CDR3 sequence is 14 residues long. Germline trimming cut 6 bases from V and 8 bases from J; bases unmatched to any gene: 4. Worth noting for this clone: Its specificity is not known.

The source of this sequence is a man between 18 and 29 years old in good health. Some clones in this sample may be carry-over from other donors' samples. The specimen was naive CD4+ T cells from PBMCs. The sample's subset: CD45RA+ positively selected. The V and J genes are TRBV5-1 and TRBJ2-1; 14 nucleotides match TRBD2. This CDR3 is CASTSTSGGDEQFF. The CDR3 DNA reads TGCGCCAGCACGTCGACTAGCGGGGGGGATGAGCAGTTCTTC.